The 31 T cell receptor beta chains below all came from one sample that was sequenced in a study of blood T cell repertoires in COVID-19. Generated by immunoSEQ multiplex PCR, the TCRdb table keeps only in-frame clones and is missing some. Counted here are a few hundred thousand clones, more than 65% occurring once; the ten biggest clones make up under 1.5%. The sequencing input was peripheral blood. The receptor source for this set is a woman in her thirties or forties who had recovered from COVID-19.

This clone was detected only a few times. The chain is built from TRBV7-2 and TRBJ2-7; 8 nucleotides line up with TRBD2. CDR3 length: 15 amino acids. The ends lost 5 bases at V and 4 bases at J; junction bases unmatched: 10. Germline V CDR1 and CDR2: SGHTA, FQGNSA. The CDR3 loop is CASSPGGVGGYEQYF. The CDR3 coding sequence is TGTGCCAGCAGCCCCGGGGGGGTAGGTGGTTACGAGCAGTACTTC.

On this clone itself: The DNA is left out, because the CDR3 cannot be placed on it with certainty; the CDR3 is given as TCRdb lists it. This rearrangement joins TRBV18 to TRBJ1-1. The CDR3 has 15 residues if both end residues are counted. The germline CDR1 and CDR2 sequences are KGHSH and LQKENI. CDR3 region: CASSPSVLSNTEAFF.

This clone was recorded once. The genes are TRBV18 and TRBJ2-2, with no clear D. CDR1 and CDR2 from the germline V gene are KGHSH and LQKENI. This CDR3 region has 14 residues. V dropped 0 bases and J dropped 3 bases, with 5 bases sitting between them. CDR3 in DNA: TGTGCCAGCTCACCACCCGCGCACACCGGGGAGCTGTTTTTT. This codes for CASSPPAHTGELFF.

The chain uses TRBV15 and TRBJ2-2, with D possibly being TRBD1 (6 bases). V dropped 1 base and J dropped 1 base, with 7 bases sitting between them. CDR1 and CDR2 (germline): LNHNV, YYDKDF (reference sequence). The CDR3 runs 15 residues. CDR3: CATSRGGGNTGELFF. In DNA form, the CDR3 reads TGTGCCACCAGCAGAGGAGGGGGGAACACCGGGGAGCTGTTTTTT.

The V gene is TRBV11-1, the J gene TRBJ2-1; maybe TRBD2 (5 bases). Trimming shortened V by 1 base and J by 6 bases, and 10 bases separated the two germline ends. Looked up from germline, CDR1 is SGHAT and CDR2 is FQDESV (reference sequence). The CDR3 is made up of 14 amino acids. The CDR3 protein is CASSLGEGRNEQFF. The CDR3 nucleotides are TGTGCCAGCAGCTTAGGCGAGGGCCGCAATGAGCAGTTCTTC.

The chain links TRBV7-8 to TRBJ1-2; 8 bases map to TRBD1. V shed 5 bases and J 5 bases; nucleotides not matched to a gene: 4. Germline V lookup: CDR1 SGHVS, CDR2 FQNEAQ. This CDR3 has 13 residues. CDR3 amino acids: CASSRQGNYGYTF. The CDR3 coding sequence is TGTGCCAGCAGCCGACAGGGGAATTATGGCTACACCTTC.

The CDR3: CASSLTGESYGYTF. DNA for the CDR3: TGTGCCAGCAGCCTTACAGGGGAGTCCTATGGCTACACCTTC. V and J are TRBV7-9 and TRBJ1-2, with 7 bases lining up with TRBD1. The junction had 7 bases not matched to a gene; V was cut back by 5 bases and J by 4 bases. The CDR3 extends over 14 amino acids. CDR1 SEHNR and CDR2 FQNEAQ come from the germline V gene (reference sequence). Filled out from reference TRBV7-9 and TRBJ1-2, the complete variable domain reads DTGVSQNPRHKITKRGQNVTFRCDPISEHNRLYWYRQTLGQGPEFLTYFQNEAQLEKSRLLSDRFSAERPKGSFSTLEIQRTEQGDSAMYLCASSLTGESYGYTFGSGTRLTVV.

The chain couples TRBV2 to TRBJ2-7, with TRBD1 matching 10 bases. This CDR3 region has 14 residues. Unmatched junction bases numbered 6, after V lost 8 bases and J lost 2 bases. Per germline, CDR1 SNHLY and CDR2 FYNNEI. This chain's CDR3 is CASRGTGAAYEQYF. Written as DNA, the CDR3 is TGTGCCAGCCGAGGGACAGGGGCGGCCTACGAGCAGTACTTC. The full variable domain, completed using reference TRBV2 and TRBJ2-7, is EPEVTQTPSHQVTQMGQEVILRCVPISNHLYFYWYRQILGQKVEFLVSFYNNEISEKSEIFDDQFSVERPDGSNFTLKIRSTKLEDSAMYFCASRGTGAAYEQYFGPGTRLTVT.

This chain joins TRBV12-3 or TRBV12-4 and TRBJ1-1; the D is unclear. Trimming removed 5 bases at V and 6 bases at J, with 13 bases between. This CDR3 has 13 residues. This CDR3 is CASSPFESPEAFF. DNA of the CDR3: TGTGCCAGCAGTCCCTTCGAGTCTCCTGAAGCTTTCTTT.

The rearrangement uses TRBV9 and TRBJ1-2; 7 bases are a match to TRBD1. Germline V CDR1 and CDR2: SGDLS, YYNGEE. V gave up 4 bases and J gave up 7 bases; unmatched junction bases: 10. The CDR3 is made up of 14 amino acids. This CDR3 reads CASSSLGTAGGYTF. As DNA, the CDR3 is TGTGCCAGCAGCTCCCTAGGGACAGCCGGTGGCTACACCTTC.

The CDR3 sequence: CASSEQAGYYNEQFF. CDR3 DNA: TGTGCCAGCAGTGAACAAGCGGGCTACTACAATGAGCAGTTCTTC. The chain combines TRBV6-1 with TRBJ2-1; a possible D gene is TRBD2 (6 bases). The CDR3 sequence is 15 residues long. Trimming removed 2 bases from V and 3 bases from J, with 11 bases in between. Germline V gives CDR1 MNHNS, CDR2 SASEGT.

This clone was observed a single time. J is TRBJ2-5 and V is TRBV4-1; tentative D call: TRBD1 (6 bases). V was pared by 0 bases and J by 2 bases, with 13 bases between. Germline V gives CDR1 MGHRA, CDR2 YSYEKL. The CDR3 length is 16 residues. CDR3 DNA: TGCGCCAGCAGCCAAGATTTCGCCGGACAGCAAGAGACCCAGTACTTC. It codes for CASSQDFAGQQETQYF.

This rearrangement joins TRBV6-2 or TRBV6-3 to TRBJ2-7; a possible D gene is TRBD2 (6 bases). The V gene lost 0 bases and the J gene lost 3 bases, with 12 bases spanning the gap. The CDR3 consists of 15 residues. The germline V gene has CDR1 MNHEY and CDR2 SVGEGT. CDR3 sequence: CASSYSGTRRYEQYF. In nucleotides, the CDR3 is TGTGCCAGCAGTTACTCCGGGACTCGACGCTACGAGCAGTACTTC.

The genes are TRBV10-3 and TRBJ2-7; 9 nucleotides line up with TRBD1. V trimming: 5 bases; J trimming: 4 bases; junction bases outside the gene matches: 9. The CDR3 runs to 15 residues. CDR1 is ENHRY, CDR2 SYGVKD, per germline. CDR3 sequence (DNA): TGTGCCATCAGTTGGGGACAGGGTCATTCGTACGAGCAGTACTTC. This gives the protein CAISWGQGHSYEQYF.

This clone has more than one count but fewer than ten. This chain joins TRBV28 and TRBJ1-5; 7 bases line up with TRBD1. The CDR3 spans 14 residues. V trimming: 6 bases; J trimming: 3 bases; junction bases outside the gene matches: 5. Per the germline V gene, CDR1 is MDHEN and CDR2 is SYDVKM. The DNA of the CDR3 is TGTGCCAGCAGCTCGGGACAGAACAATCAGCCCCAGCATTTT. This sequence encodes CASSSGQNNQPQHF.

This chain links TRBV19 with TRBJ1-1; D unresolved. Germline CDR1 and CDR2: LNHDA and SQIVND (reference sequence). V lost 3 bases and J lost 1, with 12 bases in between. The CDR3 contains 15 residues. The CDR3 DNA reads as TGTGCCAGTAGTATTATTACCGGGGAGAACACTGAAGCTTTCTTT. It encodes CASSIITGENTEAFF.

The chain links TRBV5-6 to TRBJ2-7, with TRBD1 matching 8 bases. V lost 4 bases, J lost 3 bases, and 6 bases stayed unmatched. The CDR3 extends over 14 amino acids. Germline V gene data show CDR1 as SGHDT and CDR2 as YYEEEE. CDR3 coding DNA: TGTGCCAGCAGCGTCCGGACAGGGTTCTACGAGCAGTACTTC. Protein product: CASSVRTGFYEQYF.

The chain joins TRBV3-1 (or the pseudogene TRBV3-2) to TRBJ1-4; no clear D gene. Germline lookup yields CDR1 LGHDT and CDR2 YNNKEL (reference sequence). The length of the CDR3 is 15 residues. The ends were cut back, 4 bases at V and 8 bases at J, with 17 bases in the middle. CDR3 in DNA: TGTGCCAGCAGCCCACCGGGAGGTATTCGGGAAAAACTGTTTTTT. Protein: CASSPPGGIREKLFF.

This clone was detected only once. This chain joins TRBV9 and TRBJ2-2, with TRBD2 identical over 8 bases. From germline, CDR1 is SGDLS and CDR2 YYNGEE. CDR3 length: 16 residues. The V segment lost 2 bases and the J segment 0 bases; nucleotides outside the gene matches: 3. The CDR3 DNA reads TGTGCCAGCAGCGTGAGCGGGGGAACGAACACCGGGGAGCTGTTTTTT. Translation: CASSVSGGTNTGELFF.

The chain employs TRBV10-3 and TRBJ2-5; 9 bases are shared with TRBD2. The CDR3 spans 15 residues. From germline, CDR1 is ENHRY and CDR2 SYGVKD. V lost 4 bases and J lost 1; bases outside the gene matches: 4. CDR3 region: CAISASGGPQETQYF. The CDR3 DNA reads TGTGCCATCAGTGCCAGCGGGGGGCCCCAAGAGACCCAGTACTTC.

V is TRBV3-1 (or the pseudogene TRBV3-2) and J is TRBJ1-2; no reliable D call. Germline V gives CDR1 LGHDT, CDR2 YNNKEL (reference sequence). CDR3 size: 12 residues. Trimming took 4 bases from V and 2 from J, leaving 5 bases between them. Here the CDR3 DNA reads TGTGCCAGCAGCCGACAAAACTATGGCTACACCTTC. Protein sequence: CASSRQNYGYTF.

CDR3 sequence (DNA): TGTGCCAGCAGCTCAGCTTTATTACAGGGGACTGAAGCTTTCTTT. Residues: CASSSALLQGTEAFF. This chain uses TRBV6-2 or TRBV6-3 with TRBJ1-1; 7 nucleotides match TRBD1. With 6 bases clipped from V and 5 bases from J, the junction kept 12 bases outside the gene matches. Germline CDR1 and CDR2: MNHEY and SVGEGT. This CDR3 spans 15 amino acids.

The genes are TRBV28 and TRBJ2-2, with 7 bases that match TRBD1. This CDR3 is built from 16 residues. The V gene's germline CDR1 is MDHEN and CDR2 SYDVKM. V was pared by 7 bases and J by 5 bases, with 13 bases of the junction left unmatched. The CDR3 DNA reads TGTGCCAGCACAACACAGGGGAGAAAAGTAACCGGGGAGCTGTTTTTT. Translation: CASTTQGRKVTGELFF. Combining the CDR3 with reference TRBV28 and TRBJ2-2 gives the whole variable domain DVKVTQSSRYLVKRTGEKVFLECVQDMDHENMFWYRQDPGLGLRLIYFSYDVKMKEKGDIPEGYSVSREKKERFSLILESASTNQTSMYLCASTTQGRKVTGELFFGEGSRLTVL.

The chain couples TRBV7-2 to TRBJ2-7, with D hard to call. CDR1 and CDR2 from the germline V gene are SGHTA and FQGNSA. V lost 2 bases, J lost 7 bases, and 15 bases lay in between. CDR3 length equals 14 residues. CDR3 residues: CASSLLPRDVEQYF. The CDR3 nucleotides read TGTGCCAGCAGCTTACTACCCCGCGATGTGGAGCAGTACTTC. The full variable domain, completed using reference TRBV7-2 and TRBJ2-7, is GAGVSQSPSNKVTEKGKDVELRCDPISGHTALYWYRQSLGQGLEFLIYFQGNSAPDKSGLPSDRFSAERTGGSVSTLTIQRTQQEDSAVYLCASSLLPRDVEQYFGPGTRLTVT.

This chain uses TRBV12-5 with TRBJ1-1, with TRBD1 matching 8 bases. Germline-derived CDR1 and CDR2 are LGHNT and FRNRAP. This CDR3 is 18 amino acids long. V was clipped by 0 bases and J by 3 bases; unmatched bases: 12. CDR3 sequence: CASGLVSVGQGLHTEAFF. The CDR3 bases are TGTGCTAGTGGTTTGGTGAGTGTAGGACAGGGTTTGCACACTGAAGCTTTCTTT.

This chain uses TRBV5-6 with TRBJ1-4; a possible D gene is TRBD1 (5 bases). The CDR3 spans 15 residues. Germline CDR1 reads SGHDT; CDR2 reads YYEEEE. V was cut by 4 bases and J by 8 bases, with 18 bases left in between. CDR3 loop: CASSLLDAGLEKLFF. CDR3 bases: TGTGCCAGCAGCCTACTCGATGCAGGGCTAGAAAAACTGTTTTTT.

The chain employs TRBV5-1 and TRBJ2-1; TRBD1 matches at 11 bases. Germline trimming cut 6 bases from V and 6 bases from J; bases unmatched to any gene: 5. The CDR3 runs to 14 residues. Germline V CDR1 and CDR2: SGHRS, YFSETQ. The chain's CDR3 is CASNDGTGGNEQFF. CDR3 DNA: TGCGCCAGCAATGACGGGACAGGGGGCAATGAGCAGTTCTTC.

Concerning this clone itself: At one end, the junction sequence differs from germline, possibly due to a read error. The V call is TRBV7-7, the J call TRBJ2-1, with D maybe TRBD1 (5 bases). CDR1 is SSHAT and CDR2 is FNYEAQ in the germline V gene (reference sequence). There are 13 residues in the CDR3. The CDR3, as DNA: TGTGCTAGCAGCTTAGACGTGGGGCGAGAGCAGTTCTTC. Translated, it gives CASSLDVGREQFF.

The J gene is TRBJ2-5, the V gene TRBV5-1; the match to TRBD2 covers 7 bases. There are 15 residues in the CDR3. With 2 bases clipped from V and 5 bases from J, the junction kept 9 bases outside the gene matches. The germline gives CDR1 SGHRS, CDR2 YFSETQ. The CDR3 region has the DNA TGCGCCAGCAGCTTCTCGATCGGGGGGTCTGAGACCCAGTACTTC. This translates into CASSFSIGGSETQYF. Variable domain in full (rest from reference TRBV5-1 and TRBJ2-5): KAGVTQTPRYLIKTRGQQVTLSCSPISGHRSVSWYQQTPGQGLQFLFEYFSETQRNKGNFPGRFSGRQFSNSRSEMNVSTLELGDSALYLCASSFSIGGSETQYFGPGTRLLVL.

CDR3 residues: CASSDASGAWETQYF. CDR3 in DNA: TGTGCCAGCAGCGACGCTAGCGGGGCTTGGGAGACCCAGTACTTC. The rearrangement uses TRBV6-2 or TRBV6-3 and TRBJ2-5, with 9 bases aligning to TRBD2. This CDR3 spans 15 amino acids. Germline V gives CDR1 MNHEY, CDR2 SVGEGT. V shed 6 bases, J shed 5 bases, and the junction held 10 bases outside the gene matches.

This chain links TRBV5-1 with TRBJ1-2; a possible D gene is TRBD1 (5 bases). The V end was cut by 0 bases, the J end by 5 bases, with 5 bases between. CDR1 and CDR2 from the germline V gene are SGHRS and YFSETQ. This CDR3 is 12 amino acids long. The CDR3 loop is CASSLEGYGYTF. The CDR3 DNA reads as TGCGCCAGCAGCTTGGAGGGGTATGGCTACACCTTC.